Listed here are 21 T cell receptor beta chains from one sample, sequenced in a study of CD4 T cells in relation to SARS-CoV-2 and coronaviruses. Profiled with immunoSEQ multiplex PCR; TCRdb holds only in-frame clones, not every one. Among tens of thousands of clones listed, approximately 90% were seen once. Source material: naive CD4+ T cells from PBMCs. The subset: naive CD4+ T cells isolated by negative enrichment. Every receptor here comes from an adult with COVID-19.

J is TRBJ2-7 and V is TRBV28; D is undetermined. The V gene lost 2 bases and the J gene lost 6 bases, with 11 bases spanning the gap. CDR3 length equals 13 residues. Germline V gene lookup returns CDR1 MDHEN and CDR2 SYDVKM. This CDR3 is CASSLLYLREQYF. The CDR3 DNA follows: TGTGCCAGCAGTTTACTCTACCTTCGCGAGCAGTACTTC.

The chain combines TRBV20-1 with TRBJ2-7; D might be TRBD2 (6 bases). The CDR3 has 15 amino acids. CDR1 is DFQATT and CDR2 is SNEGSKA in the germline V gene (reference sequence). V lost 3 bases and J lost 3, with 18 bases in between. CDR3 DNA sequence: TGCAGTGCTAGTACCGCAGGAGGAGGGAACTACGAGCAGTACTTC. Encoded protein: CSASTAGGGNYEQYF.

The chain is built from TRBV9 and TRBJ2-1; the match to TRBD2 covers 7 bases. J lost 4 bases, V lost 3 bases, and 7 bases had no gene match. This CDR3 is built from 15 residues. The germline V gene encodes CDR1 SGDLS and CDR2 YYNGEE. CDR3 nucleotide sequence: TGTGCCAGCAGCGGCGGACTAGGGGTTTACAATGAGCAGTTCTTC. It is translated as CASSGGLGVYNEQFF.

The sample holds one count of this clone. The chain is built from TRBV30 and TRBJ2-3; maybe TRBD1 (6 bases). CDR1 GTSNPN and CDR2 SVGIG come from the germline V gene (reference sequence). This CDR3 comprises 12 residues. Trimming removed 4 bases at V and 6 bases at J, with 11 bases between. CDR3 nucleotide sequence: TGTGCCTGGAAGGGGGTCGCGGATACGCAGTATTTT. This translates into CAWKGVADTQYF.

This chain joins TRBV28 and TRBJ2-7, with a weak D call TRBD2 (5 bases). Germline CDR1 MDHEN, CDR2 SYDVKM. The V end lost 4 bases, the J end lost 5 bases, and 15 bases lay between the germline ends. The CDR3 sequence is 14 residues long. The CDR3 loop is CASSSGSPVDEQYF. The CDR3, as DNA: TGTGCCAGCAGTTCGGGATCCCCGGTGGACGAGCAGTACTTC.

The chain joins TRBV18 to TRBJ2-7, with a possible D match to TRBD2 (6 bases). V was trimmed by 8 bases and J by 0 bases, leaving 14 bases between them. Germline assignment: CDR1 KGHSH and CDR2 LQKENI. The CDR3 is made up of 14 amino acids. CDR3 in amino acids: CASARDSSSYEQYF. CDR3 coding DNA: TGTGCCAGCGCCCGGGACTCAAGCTCCTACGAGCAGTACTTC.

Written as DNA, the CDR3 is TGTGCCAGCACTCGGCCCGGACGCTCCTACGAGCAGTACTTC. Translating gives CASTRPGRSYEQYF. This chain links TRBV28 with TRBJ2-7; D is undetermined. Germline lookup yields CDR1 MDHEN and CDR2 SYDVKM. CDR3 length equals 14 residues. The germline V and J ends were trimmed by 7 bases and 0 bases, with 13 bases remaining between them. Variable domain in full (rest from reference TRBV28 and TRBJ2-7): DVKVTQSSRYLVKRTGEKVFLECVQDMDHENMFWYRQDPGLGLRLIYFSYDVKMKEKGDIPEGYSVSREKKERFSLILESASTNQTSMYLCASTRPGRSYEQYFGPGTRLTVT.

This clone is a singleton in its sample. The rearrangement uses TRBV7-8 and TRBJ2-3; no clear D gene. Germline-derived CDR1 and CDR2 are SGHVS and FQNEAQ. Trimming cost V 4 bases and J 4 bases, with 6 bases left between them. The CDR3 extends over 12 amino acids. The CDR3 protein is CASSSLADTQYF. The CDR3 DNA sequence: TGTGCCAGCAGCTCCTTGGCAGATACGCAGTATTTT. Complete variable domain (other parts from reference TRBV7-8 and TRBJ2-3): GAGVSQSPRYKVAKRGQDVALRCDPISGHVSLFWYQQALGQGPEFLTYFQNEAQLDKSGLPSDRFFAERPEGSVSTLKIQRTQQEDSAVYLCASSSLADTQYFGPGTRLTVL.

The genes are TRBV25-1 and TRBJ2-1; D might be TRBD2 (7 bases). This CDR3 has 15 amino acids. V lost 1 base to trimming and J lost 5 bases, with 12 bases between them. Germline CDR1 reads MGHDK; CDR2 reads SYGVNS. CDR3 sequence: CASSELGRDNNEQFF. The CDR3 DNA is TGTGCCAGCAGTGAATTAGGGAGGGACAACAATGAGCAGTTCTTC.

The chain couples TRBV2 to TRBJ2-7; D unclear. The CDR3 sequence is 11 residues long. Germline lookup yields CDR1 SNHLY and CDR2 FYNNEI. Trimming removed 4 bases from V and 2 bases from J, with 3 bases in between. The CDR3 DNA sequence: TGTGCCAGCAGTGTGACCTACGAGCAGTACTTC. It yields the protein CASSVTYEQYF.

The chain employs TRBV19 and TRBJ2-2; 11 nucleotides line up with TRBD2. The germline V gene has CDR1 LNHDA and CDR2 SQIVND (reference sequence). With 7 bases clipped from V and 3 bases from J, the junction kept 7 bases outside the gene matches. The length of the CDR3 is 16 residues. The chain's CDR3 is CASTGLAGGDTGELFF. CDR3 nucleotides: TGTGCCAGTACGGGGCTAGCGGGAGGAGACACCGGGGAGCTGTTTTTT.

The chain is built from TRBV2 and TRBJ2-1; 8 positions match TRBD1. V was pared by 7 bases and J by 7 bases, with 9 bases of the junction left unmatched. In germline, CDR1 is SNHLY, CDR2 FYNNEI. The CDR3 extends over 14 amino acids. The CDR3 is CASNKDRAWNEQFF. CDR3 DNA sequence: TGTGCCAGCAATAAGGACAGGGCTTGGAATGAGCAGTTCTTC. Based on the CDR3 plus reference TRBV2 and TRBJ2-1, the full variable domain is EPEVTQTPSHQVTQMGQEVILRCVPISNHLYFYWYRQILGQKVEFLVSFYNNEISEKSEIFDDQFSVERPDGSNFTLKIRSTKLEDSAMYFCASNKDRAWNEQFFGPGTRLTVL.

The chain joins TRBV5-4 to TRBJ2-1, with 11 bases that match TRBD2. The junction had 6 bases not matched to a gene; V was cut back by 3 bases and J by 7 bases. This CDR3 is 15 amino acids long. CDR1 is SGHNT, CDR2 YYREEE, per germline (reference sequence). The CDR3 coding sequence is TGTGCCAGCAGCTACACTAGCGGGAGTCTAAATGAGCAGTTCTTC. It encodes CASSYTSGSLNEQFF. Complete variable domain (other parts from reference TRBV5-4 and TRBJ2-1): ETGVTQSPTHLIKTRGQQVTLRCSSQSGHNTVSWYQQALGQGPQFIFQYYREEENGRGNFPPRFSGLQFPNYSSELNVNALELDDSALYLCASSYTSGSLNEQFFGPGTRLTVL.

V gene TRBV19 combines with J gene TRBJ1-1; 7 nucleotides agree with TRBD1. Germline CDR1 reads LNHDA; CDR2 reads SQIVND (reference sequence). This CDR3 has 14 residues. Trimming removed 4 bases from V and 1 base from J; junction bases left unmatched: 3. DNA for the CDR3: TGTGCCAGTAGTACCGGGACAGAGAACACTGAAGCTTTCTTT. Encoded protein: CASSTGTENTEAFF.

This clone has only one observation. The chain is built from TRBV18 and TRBJ2-7; D is possibly TRBD2 (6 bases). CDR1 and CDR2 from the germline V gene are KGHSH and LQKENI. With 0 bases removed from V and 5 bases from J, the gap between germline ends came to 11 bases. The CDR3 is 14 residues long. The CDR3 DNA sequence: TGTGCCAGCTCACCACCCGGGAGTCCCCACGAGCAGTACTTC. Its translation is CASSPPGSPHEQYF.

The V and J genes are TRBV12-5 and TRBJ1-6; D is ambiguous. The CDR3 is made up of 16 amino acids. Trimming cost V 6 bases and J 9 bases, with 21 bases left between them. In germline, CDR1 is LGHNT, CDR2 FRNRAP. CDR3 sequence (DNA): TGTGCTAGTGGGGTCGCCCCCAGGATTTTTGGTTCACCCCTCCACTTT. Translated, it gives CASGVAPRIFGSPLHF.

The gene calls are TRBV28 and TRBJ2-2, with D unresolved. CDR3 length: 12 amino acids. Trimming stripped 8 bases from V and 1 base from J, with 5 bases between. Per the germline V gene, CDR1 is MDHEN and CDR2 is SYDVKM. CDR3 loop: CASAENTGELFF. The CDR3 bases are TGTGCCAGCGCGGAGAACACCGGGGAGCTGTTTTTT. The variable domain in full, with the rest retrieved from reference TRBV28 and TRBJ2-2, is DVKVTQSSRYLVKRTGEKVFLECVQDMDHENMFWYRQDPGLGLRLIYFSYDVKMKEKGDIPEGYSVSREKKERFSLILESASTNQTSMYLCASAENTGELFFGEGSRLTVL.

This sequence joins TRBV2 and TRBJ1-1; 8 nucleotides match TRBD1. V was pared by 6 bases and J by 3 bases, with 3 bases of the junction left unmatched. CDR1 is SNHLY, CDR2 FYNNEI, per germline. CDR3 length: 13 residues. The DNA of the CDR3 is TGTGCCAGCAGACAGGGGGGTTACACTGAAGCTTTCTTT. Translation gives CASRQGGYTEAFF.

The chain is built from TRBV2 and TRBJ1-2; no definite D call. This CDR3 spans 13 amino acids. From germline, CDR1 is SNHLY and CDR2 FYNNEI. V dropped 3 bases and J dropped 2 bases, with 7 bases sitting between them. The CDR3 loop reads CASSETPNYGYTF. In nucleotides, the CDR3 is TGTGCCAGCAGTGAGACACCGAACTATGGCTACACCTTC.

V gene TRBV28 combines with J gene TRBJ2-7, with 8 bases identical to TRBD2. Germline CDR1 reads MDHEN; CDR2 reads SYDVKM. The CDR3 totals 14 residues. Unmatched junction bases numbered 6, after V lost 5 bases and J lost 3 bases. The CDR3 coding sequence is TGTGCCAGCAGTCTTACTAGCGGATACTACGAGCAGTACTTC. Translated, it gives CASSLTSGYYEQYF.

The V gene is TRBV5-1, the J gene TRBJ2-2, with D possibly being TRBD1 (6 bases). Germline V CDR1 and CDR2: SGHRS, YFSETQ. This CDR3 has 17 amino acids. V was pared by 0 bases and J by 0 bases, with 12 bases between. The chain's CDR3 is CASSLDPGTTNTGELFF. In nucleotides, the CDR3 is TGCGCCAGCAGCTTGGATCCAGGGACAACGAACACCGGGGAGCTGTTTTTT.